This entry describes one T cell receptor (beta chain). The antigen is undetermined. This entry is derived from a study of cytomegalovirus exposure and HLA in healthy donors. While the first cohort had 600 to 750 subjects, the donors belonged to the separate validation cohort of over a hundred subjects. Study-level results: According to a later analysis, TCR clusters from the first cohort tended to co-occur in the 90 to 150 validation repertoires. Overall, some 160 TCR beta chains were annotated as cytomegalovirus-associated. The classifier reportedly diagnosed cytomegalovirus status with high sensitivity and specificity.

Produced via immunoSEQ multiplex PCR; TCRdb's table is partial and in-frame only. The table has approximately 110,000 clones, approximately 94% seen once; the top ten hold around 1.3%. The material sequenced was PBMCs. The receptor's source is a woman aged 18-29 years in good health and CMV-seronegative.

As DNA, the CDR3 is TGTGCCATCAGGGACCCGGGACAGGCGACCTACGAGCAGTACTTC. Its protein is CAIRDPGQATYEQYF. V and J are TRBV10-3 and TRBJ2-7; 8 nucleotides agree with TRBD1. The trim removed 6 bases at V and 2 bases at J, leaving 9 bases unmatched. CDR1 and CDR2 from the germline V gene are ENHRY and SYGVKD. The CDR3 runs 15 residues.